This is a list of T cell receptor beta chains from one sample in a study of T cell repertoires in cytomegalovirus infection. TCRdb called the reads again in MiXCR, with one record for every CDR3 protein. Of 400,000 or so distinct CDR3 sequences in the sample, about a sixth were seen once. The specimen was PBMCs. The receptors stem from a human donor in good health (CMV status not recorded). Some clones in this sample may be carry-over from other donors' samples. The CDR3 runs from the conserved cysteine through the conserved F or W. Fields, in order: D gene, V gene, J gene, clone size, CDR3 protein, CDR3 DNA. D genes are given only for firm matches. The listing skips clone size in some rows; elsewhere it reads once, few, many or a size class.

d_gene: -
v_gene: TRBV11-3
j_gene: TRBJ2-7
abundance: many
CDR3aa: CASSPELGGEQYF
CDR3nt: TGTGCCAGCAGCCCCGAACTCGGGGGCGAGCAGTACTTC

d_gene: TRBD2
v_gene: TRBV7-2
j_gene: TRBJ2-7
abundance: many
CDR3aa: CASSLRTSGGLKIYEQYF
CDR3nt: TGTGCCAGCAGCTTAAGGACTAGCGGGGGCCTGAAAATCTACGAGCAGTACTTC

d_gene: TRBD2
v_gene: TRBV20-1
j_gene: TRBJ2-5
abundance: few
CDR3aa: CSARDPASGGLQETQYF
CDR3nt: TGCAGTGCTAGAGATCCGGCTAGCGGGGGGCTACAAGAGACCCAGTACTTC

d_gene: -
v_gene: TRBV7-9
j_gene: TRBJ2-5
abundance: many
CDR3aa: CASSSNRDTKETQYF
CDR3nt: TGTGCCAGCAGCTCCAACCGGGACACCAAAGAGACCCAGTACTTC

d_gene: -
v_gene: TRBV12-3/TRBV12-4
j_gene: TRBJ1-1
abundance: -
CDR3aa: CASSFGGLNTEAFF
CDR3nt: TGTGCCAGCAGTTTTGGGGGTCTGAACACTGAAGCTTTCTTT

d_gene: -
v_gene: TRBV29-1
j_gene: TRBJ1-1
abundance: -
CDR3aa: CSGVNTEAFF
CDR3nt: TGCAGCGGGGTGAACACTGAAGCTTTCTTT

d_gene: -
v_gene: TRBV12-3/TRBV12-4
j_gene: TRBJ2-5
abundance: many
CDR3aa: CASSSLGDPQYF
CDR3nt: TGTGCCAGCAGTTCGCTGGGGGATCCGCAATACTTC

d_gene: -
v_gene: TRBV7-2
j_gene: TRBJ2-7
abundance: many
CDR3aa: CASSPLFREQYF
CDR3nt: TGTGCCAGCAGCCCCCTCTTCCGGGAGCAGTACTTC

d_gene: TRBD2
v_gene: TRBV7-2
j_gene: TRBJ2-1
abundance: -
CDR3aa: CASSLYSAGGANNEQFF
CDR3nt: TGTGCCAGCAGCTTATACTCAGCGGGGGGCGCGAACAATGAGCAGTTCTTC

d_gene: TRBD1
v_gene: TRBV20-1
j_gene: TRBJ2-3
abundance: -
CDR3aa: CSADDRGRATDTQYF
CDR3nt: TGCAGTGCTGACGACAGGGGGCGAGCCACAGATACGCAGTATTTT

d_gene: -
v_gene: TRBV20-1
j_gene: TRBJ2-3
abundance: -
CDR3aa: CSPRGGGATDTQYF
CDR3nt: TGCAGTCCGCGGGGTGGCGGGGCCACAGATACGCAGTATTTT

d_gene: TRBD1
v_gene: TRBV6-5
j_gene: TRBJ1-4
abundance: few
CDR3aa: CASSYETGDEKLFF
CDR3nt: TGTGCCAGCAGTTACGAGACAGGGGACGAAAAACTGTTTTTT

d_gene: TRBD1
v_gene: TRBV15
j_gene: TRBJ2-4
abundance: few
CDR3aa: CATSRGGTGAKNIQYF
CDR3nt: TGTGCCACCAGCAGAGGGGGGACAGGGGCCAAAAACATTCAGTACTTC

d_gene: TRBD2
v_gene: TRBV6-1
j_gene: TRBJ2-1
abundance: -
CDR3aa: CASERGNSYNEQFF
CDR3nt: TGTGCCAGCGAGCGGGGGAACTCCTACAATGAGCAGTTCTTC

d_gene: TRBD1
v_gene: TRBV28
j_gene: TRBJ1-4
abundance: -
CDR3aa: CANSSTFGTGDEKLFF
CDR3nt: TGTGCCAACAGTTCCACCTTCGGGACAGGGGATGAAAAACTGTTTTTT

d_gene: -
v_gene: TRBV5-3
j_gene: TRBJ2-1
abundance: -
CDR3aa: CARRPFQVSWGYNEQFF
CDR3nt: TGTGCCAGAAGACCCTTCCAGGTGAGCTGGGGGTACAATGAGCAGTTCTTC

d_gene: TRBD2
v_gene: TRBV6-1
j_gene: TRBJ2-3
abundance: many
CDR3aa: CASSNSGIYTDTQYF
CDR3nt: TGTGCCAGCAGTAATAGCGGGATTTACACAGATACGCAGTATTTT

d_gene: -
v_gene: TRBV7-6
j_gene: TRBJ1-1
abundance: many
CDR3aa: CASSSTRNTEAFF
CDR3nt: TGTGCCAGCAGCTCGACAAGAAACACTGAAGCTTTCTTT

d_gene: TRBD2
v_gene: TRBV7-6
j_gene: TRBJ2-1
abundance: -
CDR3aa: CASSFSGRGNEQFF
CDR3nt: TGTGCCAGCAGCTTCAGCGGGAGAGGTAATGAGCAGTTCTTC

d_gene: TRBD1
v_gene: TRBV24-1
j_gene: TRBJ1-4
abundance: -
CDR3aa: CATSDNGQDRNEKLFF
CDR3nt: TGTGCCACCAGTGATAACGGACAGGACCGAAATGAAAAACTGTTTTTT

d_gene: TRBD2
v_gene: TRBV20-1
j_gene: TRBJ2-3
abundance: -
CDR3aa: CSARTGLAVLAQYF
CDR3nt: TGCAGTGCTAGAACGGGACTAGCGGTTTTGGCGCAGTATTTT

d_gene: TRBD1
v_gene: TRBV28
j_gene: TRBJ1-2
abundance: few
CDR3aa: CASSPTTGQGDYGYTF
CDR3nt: TGTGCCAGCAGTCCAACGACGGGACAGGGGGACTATGGCTACACCTTC

d_gene: -
v_gene: TRBV7-9
j_gene: TRBJ2-1
abundance: many
CDR3aa: CASSPLRSLGINEQFF
CDR3nt: TGTGCCAGCAGCCCCTTGAGGTCCCTGGGGATCAATGAGCAGTTCTTC

d_gene: TRBD1
v_gene: TRBV12-3/TRBV12-4
j_gene: TRBJ1-2
abundance: -
CDR3aa: CASSLTGVRSYTF
CDR3nt: TGTGCCAGCAGTCTGACAGGGGTGAGAAGCTACACCTTC

d_gene: TRBD2
v_gene: TRBV12-5
j_gene: TRBJ2-3
abundance: -
CDR3aa: CASGLGLGGTDTQYF
CDR3nt: TGTGCTAGTGGTTTAGGACTAGGGGGCACAGATACGCAGTATTTT

d_gene: -
v_gene: TRBV12-3/TRBV12-4
j_gene: TRBJ1-1
abundance: many
CDR3aa: CASSYDRGRGAFF
CDR3nt: TGTGCCAGCAGTTACGATCGGGGGCGCGGAGCTTTCTTT

d_gene: -
v_gene: TRBV6-1
j_gene: TRBJ1-1
abundance: few
CDR3aa: CASRPDSFTEAFF
CDR3nt: TGTGCCAGCAGACCGGACAGTTTCACTGAAGCTTTCTTT

d_gene: -
v_gene: TRBV7-6
j_gene: TRBJ2-2
abundance: many
CDR3aa: CASERFHTANTGELFF
CDR3nt: TGTGCCAGCGAGAGGTTTCACACAGCGAACACCGGGGAGCTGTTTTTT

d_gene: TRBD2
v_gene: TRBV4-3
j_gene: TRBJ2-1
abundance: -
CDR3aa: CASSQEERESGNEQFF
CDR3nt: TGCGCCAGCAGCCAAGAGGAGCGGGAAAGTGGCAATGAGCAGTTCTTC

d_gene: -
v_gene: TRBV19
j_gene: TRBJ1-4
abundance: few
CDR3aa: CASRGPTRRQLNEKLFF
CDR3nt: TGTGCCAGCCGCGGTCCTACGCGGAGGCAGCTTAATGAAAAACTGTTTTTT

d_gene: TRBD2
v_gene: TRBV6-5
j_gene: TRBJ2-3
abundance: many
CDR3aa: CASSYPRASGGTCTDTQYF
CDR3nt: TGTGCCAGCAGTTACCCTAGGGCTAGCGGGGGGACTTGCACAGATACGCAGTATTTT

d_gene: -
v_gene: TRBV11-2
j_gene: TRBJ1-5
abundance: few
CDR3aa: CASSVGGGLPQHF
CDR3nt: TGTGCCAGCAGTGTGGGGGGGGGATTGCCCCAGCATTTT

d_gene: TRBD1
v_gene: TRBV23-1
j_gene: TRBJ1-5
abundance: many
CDR3aa: CASSYPGQRNQPQHF
CDR3nt: TGCGCCAGCAGTTATCCGGGACAGCGAAATCAGCCCCAGCATTTT

d_gene: -
v_gene: TRBV7-8
j_gene: TRBJ1-5
abundance: -
CDR3aa: CASSPTTQPQHF
CDR3nt: TGTGCCAGCAGCCCCACTACCCAGCCCCAGCATTTT

d_gene: TRBD1
v_gene: TRBV5-5
j_gene: TRBJ1-5
abundance: many
CDR3aa: CASSPGGRSQPQHF
CDR3nt: TGTGCCAGCAGCCCAGGGGGCCGCAGTCAGCCCCAGCATTTT

d_gene: -
v_gene: TRBV7-2
j_gene: TRBJ1-1
abundance: many
CDR3aa: CASTLGTWTFPEAFF
CDR3nt: TGTGCCAGCACCCTGGGGACTTGGACCTTCCCTGAAGCTTTCTTT

d_gene: TRBD2
v_gene: TRBV7-7
j_gene: TRBJ2-1
abundance: many
CDR3aa: CASSLNPFLAGGNEQFF
CDR3nt: TGTGCCAGCAGCTTGAATCCCTTTCTAGCGGGGGGCAATGAGCAGTTCTTC

d_gene: TRBD2
v_gene: TRBV12-3/TRBV12-4
j_gene: TRBJ2-5
abundance: few
CDR3aa: CASSFRAGGETQYF
CDR3nt: TGTGCCAGCAGTTTTAGGGCGGGAGGGGAGACCCAGTACTTC

d_gene: -
v_gene: TRBV7-6
j_gene: TRBJ2-3
abundance: few
CDR3aa: CASSLGTPSTDTQYF
CDR3nt: TGTGCCAGCAGCTTAGGGACTCCTAGCACAGATACGCAGTATTTT

d_gene: -
v_gene: TRBV14
j_gene: TRBJ2-3
abundance: -
CDR3aa: CASSPLLSTDTQYF
CDR3nt: TGTGCCAGCAGCCCGCTTCTGAGCACAGATACGCAGTATTTT

d_gene: TRBD1
v_gene: TRBV18
j_gene: TRBJ1-4
abundance: -
CDR3aa: CASSTTGTNEKLFF
CDR3nt: TGTGCCAGCTCAACGACAGGGACTAATGAAAAACTGTTTTTT

d_gene: -
v_gene: TRBV11-2
j_gene: TRBJ2-3
abundance: few
CDR3aa: CASTTFDRPLTQYF
CDR3nt: TGTGCCAGCACCACTTTTGACAGGCCCTTAACGCAGTATTTT

d_gene: TRBD2
v_gene: TRBV6-5
j_gene: TRBJ2-4
abundance: -
CDR3aa: CARAGTKVNIQYF
CDR3nt: TGTGCCAGAGCCGGGACTAAAGTAAACATTCAGTACTTC

d_gene: -
v_gene: TRBV7-2
j_gene: TRBJ2-5
abundance: -
CDR3aa: CASSVGLETQYF
CDR3nt: TGTGCCAGCAGCGTGGGACTAGAGACCCAGTACTTC

d_gene: TRBD2
v_gene: TRBV19
j_gene: TRBJ2-3
abundance: -
CDR3aa: CASSIGTSIPDTQYF
CDR3nt: TGTGCCAGTAGTATAGGGACTAGCATCCCAGATACGCAGTATTTT

d_gene: TRBD1
v_gene: TRBV20-1
j_gene: TRBJ2-5
abundance: -
CDR3aa: CSAHILTGPPETQYF
CDR3nt: TGCAGTGCTCATATTCTGACAGGGCCGCCAGAGACCCAGTACTTC

d_gene: TRBD1
v_gene: TRBV2
j_gene: TRBJ1-2
abundance: -
CDR3aa: CASRQGDYGYTF
CDR3nt: TGTGCCAGCAGGCAGGGGGACTATGGCTACACCTTC

d_gene: -
v_gene: TRBV7-2
j_gene: TRBJ2-5
abundance: few
CDR3aa: CASSLVAIQETQYF
CDR3nt: TGTGCCAGCAGCTTAGTAGCAATCCAAGAGACCCAGTACTTC

d_gene: -
v_gene: TRBV7-2
j_gene: TRBJ1-6
abundance: many
CDR3aa: CASSLDRPWNSPLHF
CDR3nt: TGTGCCAGCAGCTTAGACAGGCCATGGAATTCACCCCTCCACTTT

d_gene: -
v_gene: TRBV20-1
j_gene: TRBJ2-4
abundance: -
CDR3aa: CSAQKIFGRGAKNIQYF
CDR3nt: TGCAGTGCCCAGAAGATCTTCGGCCGGGGGGCCAAAAACATTCAGTACTTC

d_gene: TRBD2
v_gene: TRBV28
j_gene: TRBJ2-1
abundance: -
CDR3aa: CASRRGRTGGNNEQFF
CDR3nt: TGTGCCAGCAGGAGGGGAAGGACGGGGGGGAACAATGAGCAGTTCTTC

d_gene: -
v_gene: TRBV20-1
j_gene: TRBJ2-5
abundance: few
CDR3aa: CSASVREETQYF
CDR3nt: TGCAGTGCTAGTGTGAGAGAAGAGACCCAGTACTTC

d_gene: TRBD2
v_gene: TRBV4-1
j_gene: TRBJ2-1
abundance: -
CDR3aa: CASSQVGLAGGRNEQFF
CDR3nt: TGCGCCAGCAGCCAAGTCGGACTAGCGGGAGGGCGGAATGAGCAGTTCTTC

d_gene: -
v_gene: TRBV7-2
j_gene: TRBJ2-3
abundance: many
CDR3aa: CASSLPGLLSTDTQYF
CDR3nt: TGTGCCAGCAGCCTCCCGGGACTCTTGAGCACAGATACGCAGTATTTT

d_gene: -
v_gene: TRBV11-2
j_gene: TRBJ1-2
abundance: many
CDR3aa: CASSLEPRLGYGYTF
CDR3nt: TGTGCCAGCAGCTTAGAACCTCGGCTAGGATATGGCTACACCTTC

d_gene: -
v_gene: TRBV7-9
j_gene: TRBJ1-3
abundance: -
CDR3aa: CASSSPAIERNTIYF
CDR3nt: TGTGCCAGCAGCTCACCGGCAATCGAAAGAAACACCATATATTTT

d_gene: TRBD1
v_gene: TRBV5-6
j_gene: TRBJ2-1
abundance: -
CDR3aa: CASSLAPGQGSNEQFF
CDR3nt: TGTGCCAGCAGCTTGGCCCCGGGACAGGGGAGTAATGAGCAGTTCTTC

d_gene: -
v_gene: TRBV4-1
j_gene: TRBJ2-1
abundance: -
CDR3aa: CASSQAWGNEQFF
CDR3nt: TGCGCCAGCAGCCAAGCATGGGGAAATGAGCAGTTCTTC

d_gene: TRBD1
v_gene: TRBV11-2
j_gene: TRBJ2-4
abundance: -
CDR3aa: CASSRTGNGDIQYF
CDR3nt: TGTGCCAGCAGCCGGACAGGCAACGGAGACATTCAGTACTTC

d_gene: -
v_gene: TRBV12-3/TRBV12-4
j_gene: TRBJ2-7
abundance: -
CDR3aa: CASSPNPAVAYEQYF
CDR3nt: TGTGCCAGCAGTCCCAATCCCGCCGTTGCCTACGAGCAGTACTTC